This T cell receptor (beta chain) is from a study of T cells in Graves' hyperthyroidism and ophthalmopathy. Germline V CDR1 and CDR2: LGHDT, YNNKEL (reference sequence). V lost 4 bases and J lost 6; bases outside the gene matches: 17. This CDR3 has 19 amino acids. Amplified TCR beta CDR3 regions came from RNA transcripts. The TCR CDR3 first-round RT-PCR relied on the HTBI primer set. TCRdb reprocessed the multiplex PCR reads via MiXCR and lists one record per CDR3 protein. The sample gives 350,000 to 400,000 distinct CDR3 sequences, more than 12% of which show up once; around a third is in the top ten. In its sample, this clonotype was seen many times. Any patient presenting with uncontrolled infection, other autoimmune disease, pregnancy or lactation was left out. Diagnosis rested on symptoms, serum thyroxine and TRAb, thyroid ultrasound, and orbital computed tomography. Fresh peripheral blood, around 9.5 ml, yielded the PBMCs.

The chain uses TRBV3-1 and TRBJ2-1; 11 nucleotides agree with TRBD2. The source is a woman between 25 and 40 years old with Graves' hyperthyroidism. Sequenced input: blood. The DNA for the CDR3 is TGTGCCAGCAGCCTTGACAGTGGGACTAGCGGACGATCCCTCAATGAGCAGTTCTTC. Residues: CASSLDSGTSGRSLNEQFF.